This entry is about one T cell receptor (beta chain). Its antigen remains undetermined. Per-base qualities were not stored, and no clone one base away is much larger. This entry belongs to a study of vaccination and CD4 T cells after COVID-19 (dated by TCRdb to between 2021 and 2023). The study in broad terms: SARS-CoV-2 positivity had been established in the convalescent patients by nasal swab PCR, and mild disease was recorded in several of these patients and severe disease in one. As controls, cultures received a CEFX viral epitope pool (the positive control), an HIV-1 Nef peptide pool (the negative control), or no peptide at all. In around nine COVID-19 convalescent patients and 4 infection-naive healthy vaccine recipients, the spike-specific CD4+ TCR repertoire before mRNA vaccination was compared with the repertoire after mRNA vaccination. Post-vaccine blood samples were collected a median of approximately 68 days after the second vaccine dose, ranging from about 13 to 241 days. Culture stimuli were overlapping spike peptide pools from SARS-CoV-2 and from the common cold coronaviruses HCoV-NL63, HCoV-OC43 and HCoV-229E. Post-COVID blood samples from convalescent patients were collected a median of roughly 100 days after diagnosis, with a range of roughly 30 to 170 days. Participants got two doses of the Pfizer-BioNTech BNT162b2 vaccine (n=8) or two doses of the Moderna mRNA-1273 vaccine (n=2). The convalescent cohort comprised six males and four females, including two Hispanic individuals, seven Caucasians, two Asians and one multiracial person.

The library was prepared using PCR. DNA from cultured CD4+ T cells underwent TCR sequencing with the Oncomine TCR Beta short-read assay at the Johns Hopkins FTIC core. The QIAamp micro DNA kit was used to extract genomic DNA from the cultured CD4+ T cells. Oncomine TCR Beta libraries from cultured CD4+ T cells were pooled using unique dual indexes and sequenced on an Illumina iSeq 100. The study's processing was this. Non-productive sequences were removed, and CDR3s that did not start with C, did not end with F or W, or were shorter than 7 amino acids were discarded. Antigen-specific clonotypes were identified with the MANAFEST web application by comparing peptide-stimulated wells with reference and other culture wells. Positive clones required FDR below 0.05, an odds ratio above 5, and productive frequency above 0.1% in at least two of three replicate wells. A clonotype was classed as cross-reactive if the clonotype showed significant expansion both in SARS-CoV-2 spike wells and in at least one common cold coronavirus spike condition. CDR3 homology was assessed with Levenshtein distances (stringdist) and unrooted phylogenetic trees (ape) in R version 3.6.1. In TCRdb, the public reads were trimmed at Q25 with fastp and aligned with MiXCR, with productive beta chains retained. When rows share a CDR3 protein, they turn into one entry using the most common DNA and genes. The V and J calls and clone size come from TCRdb's table, not from the authors' own analysis. For this sample there are some 15,000 distinct CDR3 sequences; approximately 40% appear just once. Of the sample, under 15% is held by the ten largest clones.

On the study overall, not on this receptor specifically: Relatively few convalescent patients were included in the study, and early timepoints after natural infection were not analyzed. An increase in the median number of SARS-CoV-2-reactive clonotypes from roughly 20 after infection to 38 after vaccination was observed, but the change was not found to be significant. Among the post-vaccine SARS-CoV-2-reactive clones in convalescent patients, a median about 89% showed up only after vaccination, which suggests vaccine-specific priming. Of the vaccine-specific clones in convalescent patients, 304 of 307, or nearly all, reacted only to SARS-CoV-2 spike and did not cross-react with common cold coronaviruses.

The treatment or condition label, read with the paper, signifies: roughly 11-day PBMC culture with coronavirus spike peptide pools or control peptides (ViraFEST assay). To expand antigen-specific T cells with peptide pools and then pick out the expanded clonotypes through TCR sequencing, the study relied on the ViraFEST assay. The convalescent patients' positive SARS-CoV-2 PCR tests fell between March and December 2020, which was before the Alpha, Beta and Delta variants emerged in the United States. Each well held 1.5 million to 2.5 million PBMCs cultured with 10 ug/ml peptide pools in IMDM containing 5% human AB serum and 7.5 to 10 IU/ml IL-2. Half of the culture medium was replaced with fresh IL-2-containing medium on days 3 and 7. After around 10 days of culture, CD4+ T cells were isolated by negative selection using the EasySep CD4+ T cell isolation kit. Ficoll-Paque Plus gradient centrifugation was used to isolate PBMCs from whole blood, and the isolated PBMCs were then either used fresh or cryopreserved at -140C. Each culture condition was generally run in triplicate wells.

The CDR3, cysteine through phenylalanine, is 14 amino acids long. The sequence is cut down to CDR3 DNA, 42 bases in frame from base 1. V loses 2 bases of germline sequence and J loses 4 bases, and the interval between the two ends is 11 bases. Reading the germline V gene (reference sequence) gives CDR1 DFQATT and CDR2 SNEGSKA. The TCR comes from a human donor who had recovered from COVID-19. Source material: CD4+ T cells from blood, cultured in vitro. The chain couples TRBV20-1 to TRBJ2-2; no D gene can be assigned with confidence. In nucleotides, the sequence is TGCAGTGCTAGAAGACTGGATGGCACCGGGGAGCTGTTTTTT. Its protein product is CSARRLDGTGELFF.